Listed below are T cell receptor beta chains from one sample, sequenced in a study of human T cells and chemical hapten exposure. TCRdb analysed the RACE reads with MiXCR anew, one entry per CDR3 protein. The data show about 51,000 distinct CDR3 sequences, about 9% seen once. Specimen: whole blood, collected in connection with sensitization to the hapten diphenylcyclopropenone (DPC). The receptors were gathered from a woman between 35 and 50 years old with alopecia areata. Some clones in this sample may be carry-over from other donors' samples. CDR3s include the opening cysteine and the closing phenylalanine or tryptophan. D genes are given only for firm matches. Clone size is stated in some rows and not others, as once, few, many or a class when expanded.

v_call,clone_size,j_call,d_call,cdr3_nt,cdr3_aa
TRBV7-2,many,TRBJ1-2,.,TGTGCCAGCAGCTTAGCGCTTGAGGGCTACACCTTC,CASSLALEGYTF
TRBV7-2,many,TRBJ2-1,.,TGTGCCAGCAGCTACAACTCCGTCCAAACCAATGAGCAGTTCTTC,CASSYNSVQTNEQFF
TRBV2,many,TRBJ2-2,TRBD1,TGTGCCAGCAGTGAACACAGGGGAACCGGGGAGCTGTTTTTT,CASSEHRGTGELFF
TRBV15,.,TRBJ2-7,.,TGTGCCACCAGCACGGTACGGGGATCCTACGAGCAGTACTTC,CATSTVRGSYEQYF
TRBV2,.,TRBJ2-2,TRBD1,TGTGCCAGCAGTCCCCCCCTCAGGGGGCGGGGCGGGGAGCTGTTTTTT,CASSPPLRGRGGELFF
TRBV3-1,.,TRBJ2-2,TRBD2,TGTGCCAGCAGCCGAGGACTAGTGAACACCGGGGAGCTGTTTTTT,CASSRGLVNTGELFF
TRBV5-5,.,TRBJ1-1,.,TGTGCCAGCAGCTTGGTCACGAACACTGAAGCTTTCTTT,CASSLVTNTEAFF
TRBV6-4,many,TRBJ2-2,TRBD2,TGTGCCAGCTCGACTAGCGGGGCCGGGGAGCTGTTTTTT,CASSTSGAGELFF
TRBV18,many,TRBJ1-5,.,TGTGCCAGCTCACCGATTCGCTTAGTCGGACTCTCTTTGGGGACCAATCAGCCCCAGCATTTT,CASSPIRLVGLSLGTNQPQHF
TRBV5-1,.,TRBJ2-7,TRBD1,TGCGCCAGCAACTCACACAGGGGGCCCTACGAGCAGTACTTC,CASNSHRGPYEQYF
TRBV3-1,many,TRBJ1-1,.,TGTGCCAGCAGCCCCTTTATGAACACTGAAGCTTTCTTT,CASSPFMNTEAFF
TRBV5-1,few,TRBJ2-7,TRBD1,TGCGCCAGCAGCTTGGATGGGACAGCGGAATACGAGCAGTACTTC,CASSLDGTAEYEQYF
TRBV7-8,.,TRBJ1-2,.,TGTGCCAGCAGCGGACAGTGGAACTATGGCTACACCTTC,CASSGQWNYGYTF
TRBV20-1,many,TRBJ2-5,TRBD2,TGCAGTGCAAAAGCGGGGGGGCCGGGTGAGACCCAGTACTTC,CSAKAGGPGETQYF
TRBV6-6,many,TRBJ2-6,.,TGTGCCAGCAGTTACCCTTCGGGGGCTGGGGCCAACGTCCTGACTTTC,CASSYPSGAGANVLTF
TRBV11-2,many,TRBJ2-7,TRBD2,TGTGCCAGCAGCTTAGATCTACTAGCGGCCGAGCAGTACTTC,CASSLDLLAAEQYF
TRBV18,many,TRBJ2-7,.,TGTGCCAGCTCACCACCGAGCAGGGGTGGAGAGCAGTACTTC,CASSPPSRGGEQYF
TRBV9,few,TRBJ2-7,.,TGTGCCAGCAGCCCGGGACCGGGCTTCTTGCTTGACGAGCAGTACTTC,CASSPGPGFLLDEQYF
TRBV7-6,many,TRBJ2-3,.,TGTGCCAGCAGCTTAAGCTCTGCAGATACGCAGTATTTT,CASSLSSADTQYF
TRBV4-2,few,TRBJ1-2,TRBD1,TGTGCCAGCAGCAGCCGGCAGGGGACAGGAGATGGCTACACCTTC,CASSSRQGTGDGYTF
TRBV9,.,TRBJ2-7,.,TGTGCCAGCGGAACAGGTACTTCCTACGAGCAGTACTTC,CASGTGTSYEQYF
TRBV7-2,many,TRBJ1-1,.,TGTGCCAGCAGCTTGCAACCGATAATGAACACTGAAGCTTTCTTT,CASSLQPIMNTEAFF
TRBV5-1,few,TRBJ1-1,TRBD1,TGCGCCAGCAGCGCGTTACAGGGGCTTTCGATGAACACTGAAGCTTTCTTT,CASSALQGLSMNTEAFF
TRBV6-2/TRBV6-3,many,TRBJ2-3,.,TGTGCCACGCAGGCCGAGGGCCCCCCAGATACGCAGTATTTT,CATQAEGPPDTQYF
TRBV20-1,many,TRBJ2-5,.,TGCAGTGCTAGAGATCCCGGACACTTACCTCAAGAGACCCAGTACTTC,CSARDPGHLPQETQYF
TRBV11-2,many,TRBJ2-3,.,TGTGCCAGCAGCTTATCTAGCACAGATACGCAGTATTTT,CASSLSSTDTQYF
TRBV5-1,few,TRBJ2-7,TRBD1,TGCGCCAGCAGCTACCACCGGGACAGACTCTCCTACGAGCAGTACTTC,CASSYHRDRLSYEQYF
TRBV18,many,TRBJ2-5,TRBD1,TGTGCCTCCGGCTCCCGGGACAGGAGAGAGACCCAGTACTTC,CASGSRDRRETQYF
TRBV18,many,TRBJ2-7,TRBD1,TGTGCCAGCTCACCCGCGACAGGGGAAGGGTACGAGCAGTACTTC,CASSPATGEGYEQYF
TRBV20-1,many,TRBJ1-5,TRBD1,TGCAGTGCTAGTCCAGGGGGGGCCCCTAGCAATCAGCCCCAGCATTTT,CSASPGGAPSNQPQHF
TRBV5-1,many,TRBJ2-3,.,TGCGCCAGCAGCTTCAATCTAGATACGCAGTATTTT,CASSFNLDTQYF
TRBV5-1,.,TRBJ2-7,.,TGCGCCAGCAGCGAACAGGGAATCGCATACGAGCAGTACTTC,CASSEQGIAYEQYF
TRBV20-1,many,TRBJ1-5,.,TGCAGTGCTTGGGAATCGAGCAATCAGCCCCAGCATTTT,CSAWESSNQPQHF
TRBV27,many,TRBJ1-1,TRBD1,TGTGCCAGCAGTTTGCTCGAGACAGGGCACACTGAAGCTTTCTTT,CASSLLETGHTEAFF
TRBV18,many,TRBJ2-2,TRBD1,TGTGCCAGCTCGCCGAACAGGGGTCACACCGGGGAGCTGTTTTTT,CASSPNRGHTGELFF
TRBV4-1,few,TRBJ2-1,.,TGCGCCAGCAGCCAGACACCCCGGGGGACCTACAATGAGCAGTTCTTC,CASSQTPRGTYNEQFF
TRBV10-3,.,TRBJ2-7,.,TGTGCCATCAGTGAATTGGCGGAAGCCTACGAGCAGTACTTC,CAISELAEAYEQYF
TRBV7-3,many,TRBJ2-3,TRBD2,TGTGCCAGCAGCCCCCAGGGACTAGCGGGGGGCACAGATACGCAGTATTTT,CASSPQGLAGGTDTQYF
TRBV28,.,TRBJ2-3,TRBD1,TGTGCCAGCAGAGGACAGGGGACAGATACGCAGTATTTT,CASRGQGTDTQYF
TRBV5-1,few,TRBJ2-2,TRBD1,TGCGCCAGCAGCCCCGGGACAGGGGTCACCGGGGAGCTGTTTTTT,CASSPGTGVTGELFF
TRBV4-1,many,TRBJ1-5,.,TGCGCCAGCAGCCAAAGGGAGGGTCTCAATCAGCCCCAGCATTTT,CASSQREGLNQPQHF
TRBV20-1,many,TRBJ2-1,.,TGCAGTGCTAGAGAGGTGGGGCGGGGCAATGAGCAGTTCTTC,CSAREVGRGNEQFF
TRBV5-1,many,TRBJ1-1,.,TGCGCCAGCAGCCCTAACCCAGGGAACACTGAAGCTTTCTTT,CASSPNPGNTEAFF
TRBV20-1,many,TRBJ2-3,.,TGCAGTGCTTCGGGACAAAATGCGCAGTATTTT,CSASGQNAQYF
TRBV7-9,many,TRBJ1-2,.,TGTGCCAGCAGCTTAGACGATAACTATGGCTACACCTTC,CASSLDDNYGYTF
TRBV4-1,many,TRBJ2-2,TRBD2,TGCGCCAGCAGCCAAGGGTTAGGACTAGTTCAAACCGGGGAGCTGTTTTTT,CASSQGLGLVQTGELFF
TRBV27,many,TRBJ1-1,.,TGTGCCAGCAGCTTTAGGGAGGGGCGCAGAACTGAAGCTTTCTTT,CASSFREGRRTEAFF
TRBV12-3/TRBV12-4,many,TRBJ2-2,.,TGTGCCAGCAGAAGGAGTAACACCGGGGAGCTGTTTTTT,CASRRSNTGELFF
TRBV10-2,many,TRBJ2-1,TRBD2,TGCGCCAGCAGTGAGTCGGGTAGCGGGGGGGCGAATGAGCAGTTCTTC,CASSESGSGGANEQFF
TRBV5-6,.,TRBJ1-1,TRBD1,TGTGCCAGCAGCTTCGGGACAGGGGGCGCGGTCACTGAAGCTTTCTTT,CASSFGTGGAVTEAFF
TRBV29-1,.,TRBJ2-6,.,TGCAGCGTTGCTGGCTCTGGGGCCAACGTCCTGACTTTC,CSVAGSGANVLTF